This TCR beta chain was documented in a study of prognosis after radiotherapy for stage I lung cancer. Broader study findings: Post-therapy Shannon entropy was lower in patients developing distant metastases following stereotactic body radiation therapy.

Six milliliters of peripheral blood were drawn at each of two time points. Notes on this clonotype: Its matching antigen is unknown. A much bigger clone sits one base away, suggesting this may be a read error.

The V gene lost 9 bases and the J gene lost 1 base, with 12 bases spanning the gap. Looked up from germline, CDR1 is ENHRY and CDR2 is SYGVKD. The CDR3 covers 13 residues. TCR beta CDR3 was amplified from genomic DNA by two-round multiplex PCR. First-round PCR amplification was performed with primers specific to each TRBV and TRBJ gene. TCRdb re-called the multiplex PCR reads with MiXCR, one entry per CDR3 protein. The sample shows 25,000 to 35,000 distinct CDR3 sequences, 25% to 40% of them seen only once. This sequence was found in a donor of 50 years or more with non-small cell lung cancer. The chain recombines TRBV10-3 with TRBJ2-5; D unclear. The sequencing here drew on PBMCs, taken before or after stereotactic body radiation therapy (not recorded which). The chain's CDR3 is CAMQGYRQETQYF. The DNA for the CDR3 is TGTGCCATGCAAGGGTACCGCCAAGAGACCCAGTACTTC.